This TCR beta chain was sequenced during a study of T cell responses to AZD1222 COVID-19 vaccine. About this clone itself: Its antigen is not identified.

Sequenced by immunoSEQ multiplex PCR; TCRdb stores in-frame clones only, minus some. The sample yields some 180,000 clones, approximately 90% seen once. Study outcomes and limitations: Reportedly, nearly half of unique spike TCRs recognized epitopes outside B.1.351/B.1.1.7 mutations. Donors skewed white British and female; clonal diversity was possibly underestimated. All repertoire sampling was performed exclusively after the peak T cell response.

The sequenced sample was peripheral blood, obtained 28 days after the second dose of the MenACWY control vaccine. This clonotype was obtained from an adult who received the MenACWY meningococcal vaccine as a control.

The CDR3 region has the DNA TGTGCCAGCAGGGACAGGGTTTCACCCCTCCACTTT. Protein sequence: CASRDRVSPLHF. The chain links TRBV6-1 to TRBJ1-6; 8 nucleotides align to TRBD1. Looked up from germline, CDR1 is MNHNS and CDR2 is SASEGT. CDR3 size: 12 residues. After removal of 6 bases from V and 9 bases from J, the junction contained 1 base not matched to a gene.